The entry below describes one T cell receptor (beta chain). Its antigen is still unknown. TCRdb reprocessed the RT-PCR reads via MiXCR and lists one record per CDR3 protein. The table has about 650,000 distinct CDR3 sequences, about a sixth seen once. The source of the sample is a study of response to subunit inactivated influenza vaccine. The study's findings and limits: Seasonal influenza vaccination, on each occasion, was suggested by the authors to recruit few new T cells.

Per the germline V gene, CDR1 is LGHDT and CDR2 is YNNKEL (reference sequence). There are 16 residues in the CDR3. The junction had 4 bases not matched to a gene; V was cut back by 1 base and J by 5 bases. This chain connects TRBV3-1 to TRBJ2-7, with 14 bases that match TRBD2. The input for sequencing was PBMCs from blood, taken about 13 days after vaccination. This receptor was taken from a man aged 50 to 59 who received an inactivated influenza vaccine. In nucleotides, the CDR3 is TGTGCCAGCAGCCAAGGACTAGCGGGAGGGCTGAACGAGCAGTACTTC. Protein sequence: CASSQGLAGGLNEQYF.